A single sample is the source of the 22 T cell receptor beta chains below, sequenced in a study of T cell clonotyping in hematopoietic cell transplantation. The data were produced by immunoSEQ multiplex PCR, yet TCRdb's version contains in-frame clones alone and is incomplete. The sample lists about 19,000 clones, more than 60% occurring once. The sample taken for sequencing was peripheral blood mononuclear cells. Source of these receptors: a man aged 55 to 69 in good health. Some clones in this sample may be carry-over from other donors' samples.

This sequence joins TRBV9 and TRBJ2-7; 7 bases are shared with TRBD1. With 4 bases clipped from V and 2 bases from J, the junction kept 9 bases outside the gene matches. The CDR3 consists of 15 residues. CDR1 is SGDLS, CDR2 YYNGEE, per germline. The CDR3 protein is CASSPLQGPTYEQYF. The CDR3 region has the DNA TGTGCCAGCAGCCCCTTACAGGGGCCCACCTACGAGCAGTACTTC.

V gene TRBV30 combines with J gene TRBJ1-1; TRBD1 might be the D (5 bases). The CDR3 spans 13 residues. Between the trimmed V and J ends, which lost 4 bases and 4 bases, there was a span of 13 bases. CDR1 GTSNPN and CDR2 SVGIG come from the germline V gene (reference sequence). For the CDR3, the DNA is TGTGCCTGGAAAGGGACCTGGGGCACTGAAGCTTTCTTT. Translation: CAWKGTWGTEAFF.

The chain couples TRBV10-3 to TRBJ1-5; the D gene is possibly TRBD1 (5 bases). Trimming removed 3 bases from V and 6 bases from J, with 18 bases in between. This CDR3 comprises 16 residues. Germline-derived CDR1 and CDR2 are ENHRY and SYGVKD. CDR3: CAISEVDWRGTQPQHF. The CDR3 DNA reads as TGTGCCATCAGTGAAGTTGATTGGAGGGGCACTCAGCCCCAGCATTTT.

This clone was seen a few times. This chain's CDR3 is CASSYRSFGANVLTF. CDR3 coding DNA: TGTGCCAGCAGCTATAGGTCGTTTGGGGCCAACGTCCTGACTTTC. J is TRBJ2-6 and V is TRBV5-5, with D uncertain. Between the trimmed V and J ends, which lost 3 bases and 3 bases, there was a span of 10 bases. Germline V gene data show CDR1 as SGHKS and CDR2 as YYEKEE (reference sequence). The CDR3 spans 15 residues.

The chain combines TRBV7-2 with TRBJ2-6; 8 bases align to TRBD2. Germline V gene data show CDR1 as SGHTA and CDR2 as FQGNSA. The CDR3 totals 16 residues. V lost 5 bases, J lost 5 bases, and 8 bases stayed unmatched. The CDR3 DNA reads as TGTGCCAGCAGCACCGGGGGGGCGCGCTGGGCCAACGTCCTGACTTTC. Protein sequence: CASSTGGARWANVLTF.

The rearrangement joins TRBV7-3 to TRBJ2-3; possible D gene TRBD2, 6 bases. CDR1 is SGHTA, CDR2 FQGTGA, per germline. V dropped 5 bases and J dropped 1 base, with 10 bases sitting between them. This CDR3 is built from 14 residues. The CDR3 loop is CASSPSSGTDTQYF. The CDR3 DNA sequence: TGTGCCAGCAGCCCATCTAGCGGCACAGATACGCAGTATTTT.

The chain employs TRBV7-3 and TRBJ2-3, with TRBD2 as a possible D gene (6 bases). The CDR3 consists of 14 residues. Germline CDR1 SGHTA, CDR2 FQGTGA. Trimming pared 2 bases from V and 4 bases from J, leaving 10 bases between. CDR3 nucleotide sequence: TGTGCCAGCAGCTTATTCTCGGGAGCAGATACGCAGTATTTT. The encoded protein is CASSLFSGADTQYF.

This clone was picked up a small number of times. This sequence joins TRBV18 and TRBJ2-7, with 10 bases lining up with TRBD1. CDR3 length: 14 amino acids. Trimming took 3 bases from V and 2 from J; bases not matched to a gene: 1. Germline CDR1 reads KGHSH; CDR2 reads LQKENI. DNA for the CDR3: TGTGCCAGCTCACCCGGACAGGGGGCCTACGAGCAGTACTTC. Its translation: CASSPGQGAYEQYF.

The gene calls are TRBV30 and TRBJ1-3; D is perhaps TRBD1 (6 bases). Germline CDR1 is GTSNPN and CDR2 is SVGIG (reference sequence). CDR3 length: 12 amino acids. V was cut by 3 bases and J by 9 bases, with 12 bases left in between. The CDR3 protein is CAWRQGAGTIYF. The DNA for the CDR3 is TGTGCCTGGAGACAGGGCGCGGGCACCATATATTTT.

The chain combines TRBV7-9 with TRBJ1-4; D is unclear. CDR1 is SEHNR and CDR2 is FQNEAQ in the germline V gene (reference sequence). The V gene lost 6 bases and the J gene lost 7 bases, with 12 bases spanning the gap. The CDR3 spans 13 residues. DNA for the CDR3: TGTGCCAGCAGTTATGAAACGGGTGAAAAACTGTTTTTT. Its translation: CASSYETGEKLFF. Looking up the rest from reference TRBV7-9 and TRBJ1-4 gives the full variable domain: DTGVSQNPRHKITKRGQNVTFRCDPISEHNRLYWYRQTLGQGPEFLTYFQNEAQLEKSRLLSDRFSAERPKGSFSTLEIQRTEQGDSAMYLCASSYETGEKLFFGSGTQLSVL.

In the case of this clone: This specimen includes other DNA sequences encoding the same CDR3. The V call is TRBV18, the J call TRBJ1-5; 8 bases agree with TRBD1. CDR1 is KGHSH and CDR2 is LQKENI in the germline V gene. The CDR3 consists of 14 residues. Unmatched junction bases numbered 6, after V lost 4 bases and J lost 7 bases. As DNA, the CDR3 is TGTGCCAGCTCACTCGGGACAGGCGCACAGCCCCAGCATTTT. Translated: CASSLGTGAQPQHF.

There are a few counts of this clone. This chain uses TRBV7-6 with TRBJ2-1; tentative D call: TRBD1 (5 bases). In germline, CDR1 is SGHVS, CDR2 FNYEAQ. This CDR3 comprises 15 residues. Trimming left V 1 base short and J 2 bases short, with 9 bases between. The CDR3 DNA sequence: TGTGCCAGCAGCTTAGAAACAGGAGCCTACAATGAGCAGTTCTTC. Its protein is CASSLETGAYNEQFF.

J is TRBJ2-3 and V is TRBV6-4; 14 bases are shared with TRBD2. After removal of 3 bases from V and 0 bases from J, the junction contained 8 bases not matched to a gene. The length of the CDR3 is 19 residues. In germline, CDR1 is MRHNA, CDR2 SNTAGT. The DNA for the CDR3 is TGTGCCAGCAGTGAGGCCGGGACTAGCGGGGGCCCAAGCACAGATACGCAGTATTTT. It encodes CASSEAGTSGGPSTDTQYF.

This clone occurred a few times. The chain combines TRBV30 with TRBJ2-6; 10 nucleotides align to TRBD1. V dropped 8 bases and J dropped 0; count of bases not matched to a gene: 7. This CDR3 has 16 residues. Germline V gives CDR1 GTSNPN, CDR2 SVGIG (reference sequence). In DNA form, the CDR3 reads TGTGCCGAGGGACAGGGGTGGTCCTCTGGGGCCAACGTCCTGACTTTC. This encodes CAEGQGWSSGANVLTF.

J is TRBJ1-5 and V is TRBV7-2; D is possibly TRBD1 (5 bases). Trimming cost V 1 base and J 5 bases, with 6 bases left between them. Germline V gene sequence: CDR1 SGHTA, CDR2 FQGNSA. The CDR3 is made up of 13 amino acids. This CDR3 reads CASSLGGDQPQHF. CDR3 coding DNA: TGTGCCAGCAGCTTAGGGGGCGATCAGCCCCAGCATTTT.

This clone was observed once. The V and J genes are TRBV30 and TRBJ2-7, with 11 bases lining up with TRBD1. The CDR3 runs 15 residues. V lost 5 bases, J lost 5 bases, and 11 bases stayed unmatched. Germline-derived CDR1 and CDR2 are GTSNPN and SVGIG (reference sequence). CDR3 coding DNA: TGTGCCTGGTCGGCGGGACAGGGGGTTCTCAACGAGCAGTACTTC. It translates to CAWSAGQGVLNEQYF.

The chain links TRBV19 to TRBJ2-6; tentatively, D is TRBD2 (5 bases). V was clipped by 6 bases and J by 1 base, with 19 bases between them. The CDR3 is 18 residues long. Germline V CDR1 and CDR2: LNHDA, SQIVND (reference sequence). CDR3 bases: TGTGCCAGTAGGCGGGCACCCCTTGTGGCTTCTGGGGCCAACGTCCTGACTTTC. This translates into CASRRAPLVASGANVLTF.

The chain uses TRBV15 and TRBJ2-1; D gene unclear. V gave up 7 bases and J gave up 3 bases, with 16 bases separating them. This CDR3 contains 15 residues. Germline CDR1 LNHNV, CDR2 YYDKDF (reference sequence). The CDR3 here is CATIIPVPYYNEQFF. Written as DNA, the CDR3 is TGTGCCACCATAATTCCAGTACCCTACTACAATGAGCAGTTCTTC.

This clone was recorded a few times. This chain links TRBV5-1 with TRBJ1-2; 7 nucleotides align to TRBD1. The germline V gene has CDR1 SGHRS and CDR2 YFSETQ. This CDR3 contains 17 residues. Unmatched junction bases numbered 13, after V lost 1 base and J lost 4 bases. This chain's CDR3 is CASSLRQGLSSGYGYTF. In DNA form, the CDR3 reads TGCGCCAGCAGCTTGAGACAGGGATTGAGTTCGGGCTATGGCTACACCTTC.

CDR3 sequence (DNA): TGTGCCAGCAGCAACCGGGGGCCCGAAGCTTTCTTT. This translates into CASSNRGPEAFF. This sequence joins TRBV7-2 and TRBJ1-1; the D gene is possibly TRBD1 (6 bases). The CDR3 covers 12 residues. V was pared by 5 bases and J by 8 bases, with 12 bases between. Germline loops: CDR1 SGHTA, CDR2 FQGNSA.

The chain recombines TRBV11-2 with TRBJ1-1; D is ambiguous. V lost 1 base and J lost 1, with 4 bases in between. CDR3 size: 13 residues. Germline assignment: CDR1 SGHAT and CDR2 FQNNGV. The CDR3 loop is CASSLGGNTEAFF. The CDR3 bases are TGTGCCAGCAGCTTAGGCGGGAACACTGAAGCTTTCTTT.

In this sample, this clone turned up a few times. The V and J genes are TRBV27 and TRBJ2-2, with TRBD2 matching over 9 bases. Germline V gene data show CDR1 as MNHEY and CDR2 as SMNVEV (reference sequence). The CDR3 length is 16 residues. Unmatched junction bases numbered 7, after V lost 3 bases and J lost 5 bases. As DNA, the CDR3 is TGTGCCAGCAGTTTGACGGCGGGGGGGCTTACCGGGGAGCTGTTTTTT. Its protein product is CASSLTAGGLTGELFF.